This T cell receptor (beta chain) was sequenced during a study of Ad26.COV2.S vaccination and SARS-CoV-2 variants (dated by TCRdb to the early 2020s). Concerning the study at large: Vaccine-arm donors were drawn from COV1001, a multicentre, randomized, double-blind, placebo-controlled phase I-IIa trial of Ad26.COV2.S in healthy adults. The specificity and breadth of SARS-CoV-2-reactive T cell receptors after Ad26.COV2.S vaccination were assessed by TCRbeta repertoire sequencing. Ad26.COV2.S was given intramuscularly at 5x10^10 or 1x10^11 viral particles, as a single shot or as two shots 56 days apart. Trial participants were randomized into five groups of five, in which low-dose or high-dose Ad26.COV2.S was given once or twice, or placebo was given on both occasions. A total of 32 samples were included in the TCR-sequenced set, comprising about 20 Ad26.COV2.S vaccine recipients, 5 placebo recipients and 8 SARS-CoV-2 convalescent individuals. Throughout the experiments and outcome assessment, investigators stayed blinded to trial group allocation.

General conclusions and limits of the study: Comparable non-spike TCR breadth was observed between vaccine and placebo recipients, consistent with only spike being contained in the vaccine. After vaccination, substantial breadth of spike-specific CD8+ and CD4+ T cell responses was reported. The authors noted that the TCR breadth and depth analyses may have underestimated total T cell responses. The study lacked the statistical power to compare responses across vaccine doses or regimens. Compared with placebo recipients, Ad26.COV2.S recipients showed higher spike-specific TCR breadth (P = 0.0014).

According to the study, the label for this sample's treatment or condition signals: about 20 received Ad26.COV2.S at low or high dose, single or two shots; 5 received placebo; per-sample allocation not given. Repertoires of vaccine and placebo recipients were sequenced from samples collected on day 63 after the first injection. In Cohort 1b, 20 to 25 adults aged 18-55 years were enrolled at a single site in Boston, USA, between 29 July and 7 August 2020. Ad26.COV2.S was a replication-incompetent adenovirus type 26 vector expressing a prefusion-stabilized SARS-CoV-2 spike protein from the original Wuhan strain. Note on this clone: Which antigen it targets is not known. No quality values exist for individual bases; no much larger clone is one base distant.

The immunoSEQ Assay was used to sequence TCRbeta CDR3 regions. After extraction, genomic DNA underwent amplification by bias-controlled multiplex PCR, followed by high-throughput sequencing. Under the source paper's analysis protocol: To quantify the absolute abundance of every unique TCRbeta CDR3 region, sequences were collapsed and filtered. T cell fraction was estimated by normalizing TCRbeta template counts to usable DNA, with usable DNA measured through amplification of reference genes found in all nucleated cells. Repertoire TCRs were annotated as SARS-CoV-2-specific when V gene, CDR3 amino acid sequence and J gene were exactly matched to a known reactive TCR set. The reference SARS-CoV-2 TCR set was derived from MIRA and filtered for enrichment in COVID-19-positive ImmuneCODE repertoires, a step that removed public or cross-reactive TCRs. Drawing on the MIRA antigens, annotated TCRs were analysed further at the level of specific ORF or position within ORF. Breadth was defined as the number of annotated unique rearrangements divided by the total number of unique productive rearrangements, and depth was defined as the summed frequency of the annotated unique rearrangements. Group comparisons of TCR breadth used two-sided Wilcoxon rank-sum tests. TCRdb provides this immuneACCESS table in a form limited to in-frame rearrangements. Some clones are lacking; in checked studies, under half of them reflect an unresolved V gene, and why the rest are absent is not known. The DNA was the basis for D and trimming; V, J and clone size are from that table. Counted in this sample were 200,000 to 300,000 clones; roughly 89% of them appeared once. The ten largest clones take up nearly 3% of the sample.

Relative to germline, V is missing 3 bases and J is missing 4 bases, with 3 bases of the junction outside any gene match. The germline V gene (reference sequence) supplies CDR1 SGHNT and CDR2 YYREEE. Spanning cysteine to phenylalanine, the CDR3 consists of 13 amino acids. Only the CDR3 part of the read is kept: 39 bases, read in frame from the first base. The clonotype originates from a person between 18 and 59 years old who received the Ad26.COV2.S COVID-19 vaccine or a placebo. This specimen was peripheral blood, taken in a trial of Ad26.COV2.S vaccine versus placebo. The sequence joins TRBV5-4 to TRBJ2-5; 7 central nucleotides agree with TRBD1. The CDR3 protein sequence reads: CASSSPGGETQYF. The sequenced DNA: TGTGCCAGCAGCTCGCCAGGGGGAGAGACCCAGTACTTC.